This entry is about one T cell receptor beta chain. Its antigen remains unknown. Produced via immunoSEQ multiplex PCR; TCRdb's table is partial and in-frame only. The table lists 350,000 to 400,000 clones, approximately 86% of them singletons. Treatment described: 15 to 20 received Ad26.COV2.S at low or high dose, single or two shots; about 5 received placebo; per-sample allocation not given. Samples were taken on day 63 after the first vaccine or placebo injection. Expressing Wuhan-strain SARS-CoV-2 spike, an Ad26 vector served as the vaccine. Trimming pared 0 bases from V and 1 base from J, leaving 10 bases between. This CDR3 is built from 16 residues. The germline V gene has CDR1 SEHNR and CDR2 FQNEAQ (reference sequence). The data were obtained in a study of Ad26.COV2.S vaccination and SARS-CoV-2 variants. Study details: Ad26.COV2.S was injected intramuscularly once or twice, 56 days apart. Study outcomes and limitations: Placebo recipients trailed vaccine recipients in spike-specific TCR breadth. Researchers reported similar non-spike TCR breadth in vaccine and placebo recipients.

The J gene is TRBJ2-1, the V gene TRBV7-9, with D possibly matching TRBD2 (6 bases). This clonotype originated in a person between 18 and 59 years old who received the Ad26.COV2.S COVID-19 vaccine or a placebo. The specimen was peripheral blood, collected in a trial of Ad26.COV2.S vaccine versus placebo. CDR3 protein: CASSLAGGWSYNEQFF. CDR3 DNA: TGTGCCAGCAGCTTAGCCGGGGGATGGTCCTACAATGAGCAGTTCTTC. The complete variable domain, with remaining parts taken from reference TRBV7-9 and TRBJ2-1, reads DTGVSQNPRHKITKRGQNVTFRCDPISEHNRLYWYRQTLGQGPEFLTYFQNEAQLEKSRLLSDRFSAERPKGSFSTLEIQRTEQGDSAMYLCASSLAGGWSYNEQFFGPGTRLTVL.